The present entry profiles one T cell receptor beta chain with its context. The sample originates from a study of technical replicates of blood from several donors. Libraries were prepared by immunoSEQ multiplex PCR; TCRdb keeps only in-frame clonotypes and omits some of them. The sample records around 89,000 clones, around 95% being singletons. The CDR3 contains 19 residues. Germline CDR1 is MDHEN and CDR2 is SYDVKM. The V gene end was trimmed by 5 bases and the J gene end by 1 base; junction bases not matched to a gene: 16. This sequence joins TRBV28 and TRBJ2-2; 7 bases agree with TRBD2. The sequence came from a human donor in good health. Material for sequencing was T cells isolated from PBMCs. As DNA, the CDR3 is TGTGCCAGCAGTCCCTATGGACGTTGGGGGGAGGGGAACACCGGGGAGCTGTTTTTT. This sequence encodes CASSPYGRWGEGNTGELFF.